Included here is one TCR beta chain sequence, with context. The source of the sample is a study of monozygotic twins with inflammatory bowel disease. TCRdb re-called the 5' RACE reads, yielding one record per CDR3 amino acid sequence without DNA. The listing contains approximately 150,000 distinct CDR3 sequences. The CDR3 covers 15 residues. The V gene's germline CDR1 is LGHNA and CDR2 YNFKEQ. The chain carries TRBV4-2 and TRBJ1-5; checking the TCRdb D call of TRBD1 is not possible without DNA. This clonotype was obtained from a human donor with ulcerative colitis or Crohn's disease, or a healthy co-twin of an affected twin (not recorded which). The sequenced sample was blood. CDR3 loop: CASSQVQGGDQPQHF.